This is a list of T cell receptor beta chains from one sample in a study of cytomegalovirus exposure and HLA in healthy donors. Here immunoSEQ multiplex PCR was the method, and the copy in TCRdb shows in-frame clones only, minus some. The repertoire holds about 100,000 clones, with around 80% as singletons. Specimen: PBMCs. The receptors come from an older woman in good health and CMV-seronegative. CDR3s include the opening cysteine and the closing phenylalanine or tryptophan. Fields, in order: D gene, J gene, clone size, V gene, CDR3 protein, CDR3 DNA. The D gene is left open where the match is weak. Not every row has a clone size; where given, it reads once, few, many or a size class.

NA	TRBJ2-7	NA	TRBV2	CASGGRPYEQYF	TGTGCCAGCGGGGGGAGGCCCTACGAGCAGTACTTC
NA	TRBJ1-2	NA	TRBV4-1	CASTGDVGANYGYTF	TGCGCCAGCACCGGTGATGTGGGCGCTAACTATGGCTACACCTTC
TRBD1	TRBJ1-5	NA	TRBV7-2	CASSTRQGDQPQHF	TGTGCCAGCAGCACCCGACAGGGTGATCAGCCCCAGCATTTT
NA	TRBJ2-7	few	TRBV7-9	CASSYNTEQYF	TGTGCCAGCAGCTACAACACCGAGCAGTACTTC
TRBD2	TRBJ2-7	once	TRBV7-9	CASSLTSGGPGEQYF	TGTGCCAGCAGCCTAACTAGCGGGGGGCCGGGTGAGCAGTACTTC
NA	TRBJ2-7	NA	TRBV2	CASSEGGLPYEQYF	TGTGCCAGCAGTGAAGGAGGACTACCCTACGAGCAGTACTTC
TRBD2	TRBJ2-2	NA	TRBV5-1	CASSSGLTTGELFF	TGCGCCAGCAGCTCGGGACTAACCACCGGGGAGCTGTTTTTT
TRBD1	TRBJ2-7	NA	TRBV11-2	CASSPTPYLPAGQGGEQYF	TGTGCCAGCAGCCCGACACCTTACCTACCAGCGGGACAGGGGGGGGAGCAGTACTTC
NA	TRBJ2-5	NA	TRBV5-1	CASSFRGGAGEETQYF	TGCGCCAGCAGCTTCCGTGGGGGCGCGGGAGAGGAGACCCAGTACTTC
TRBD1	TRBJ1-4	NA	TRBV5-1	CASSLNRGSGSEKLFF	TGCGCCAGCAGCTTGAACAGGGGGTCGGGTTCGGAAAAACTGTTTTTT
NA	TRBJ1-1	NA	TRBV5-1	CASSLDHRDEAFF	TGCGCCAGCAGCTTGGACCACAGGGATGAAGCTTTCTTT
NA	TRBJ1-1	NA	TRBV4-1	CASSHQGWGTEAFF	TGCGCCAGCAGCCACCAGGGATGGGGCACTGAAGCTTTCTTT
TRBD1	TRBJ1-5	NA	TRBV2	CASSWDSQEQPQHF	TGTGCCAGCAGTTGGGACAGTCAAGAACAGCCCCAGCATTTT
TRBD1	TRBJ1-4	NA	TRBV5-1	CASSSGQGAANEKLFF	TGCGCCAGCAGCTCGGGACAGGGGGCGGCTAATGAAAAACTGTTTTTT
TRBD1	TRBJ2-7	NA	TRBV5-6	CASSTGQFFSYEQYF	TGTGCCAGCAGCACGGGACAGTTCTTCTCCTACGAGCAGTACTTC
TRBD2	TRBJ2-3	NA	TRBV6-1	CASSARLAGADTQYF	TGTGCCAGCAGTGCTAGACTAGCGGGGGCAGATACGCAGTATTTT
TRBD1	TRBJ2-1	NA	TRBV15	CATSRDLPGTGTSNEQFF	TGTGCCACCAGCAGAGATCTCCCCGGGACAGGGACTTCCAATGAGCAGTTCTTC
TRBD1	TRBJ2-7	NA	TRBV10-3	CAIGPGGHEQYF	TGTGCCATCGGTCCAGGGGGCCACGAGCAGTACTTC
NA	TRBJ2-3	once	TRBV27	CASSFSGFWADTQYF	TGTGCCAGCAGTTTCAGCGGTTTCTGGGCAGATACGCAGTATTTT
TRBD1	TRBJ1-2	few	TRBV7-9	CASSLKGQGLPGYTF	TGTGCCAGCAGCCTCAAAGGACAGGGTCTTCCTGGCTACACCTTC
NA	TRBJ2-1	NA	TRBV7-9	CASSLGQDEQFF	TGTGCCAGCAGCTTAGGTCAGGATGAGCAGTTCTTC
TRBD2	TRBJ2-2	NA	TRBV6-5	CASRPSGSPGELFF	TGTGCCAGCAGACCTAGCGGGAGCCCCGGGGAGCTGTTTTTT
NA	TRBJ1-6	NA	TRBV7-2	CASSLELNSPLHF	TGTGCCAGCAGCTTGGAACTAAATTCACCCCTCCACTTT
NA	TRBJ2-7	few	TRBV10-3	CAISVGPSSYEQYF	TGTGCCATCAGTGTAGGCCCTAGCTCCTACGAGCAGTACTTC
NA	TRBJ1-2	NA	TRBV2	CASSEGGGEGGYTF	TGTGCCAGCAGTGAAGGGGGTGGGGAGGGAGGCTACACCTTC
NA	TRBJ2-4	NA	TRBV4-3	CASSPGIAVGFSIQYF	TGCGCCAGCAGCCCGGGGATAGCCGTGGGGTTTAGCATTCAGTACTTC
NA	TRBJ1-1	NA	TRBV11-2	CASSFGLQGNTEAFF	TGTGCCAGCAGCTTCGGCCTACAGGGGAACACTGAAGCTTTCTTT
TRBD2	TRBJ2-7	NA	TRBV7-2	CASSTGGSGRRRQYF	TGTGCCAGCAGCACTGGCGGTAGCGGGAGAAGGCGGCAGTACTTC
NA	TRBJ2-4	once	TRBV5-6	CASSDAAKNIQYF	TGTGCCAGCAGTGACGCGGCGAAAAACATTCAGTACTTC
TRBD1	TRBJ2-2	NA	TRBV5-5	CASSRGSAGGTGELFF	TGTGCCAGCAGCCGTGGGTCGGCAGGGGGCACCGGGGAGCTGTTTTTT
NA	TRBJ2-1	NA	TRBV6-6	CASSPQGPGAHEQFF	TGTGCCAGCAGCCCTCAGGGACCGGGAGCACATGAGCAGTTCTTC
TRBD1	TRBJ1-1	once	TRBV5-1	CASSLAGQGRMNTEAFF	TGCGCCAGCAGCTTGGCCGGACAGGGGAGGATGAACACTGAAGCTTTCTTT
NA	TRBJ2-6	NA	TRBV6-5	CASSPEGSGANVLTF	TGTGCCAGCAGTCCAGAGGGCTCTGGGGCCAACGTCCTGACTTTC
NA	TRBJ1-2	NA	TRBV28	CASSLKPGEIGYGYTF	TGTGCCAGCAGTTTAAAACCGGGGGAAATTGGGTATGGCTACACCTTC
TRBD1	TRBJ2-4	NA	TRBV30	CAWATGTGLNIQYF	TGTGCCTGGGCCACCGGGACAGGGTTGAACATTCAGTACTTC
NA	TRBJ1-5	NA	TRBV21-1	CARSDGDYSNQPQHF	TGTGCCAGAAGCGACGGGGATTATAGCAATCAGCCCCAGCATTTT
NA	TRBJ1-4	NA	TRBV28	CASTTPGGLEKLFF	TGTGCCAGCACCACGCCGGGGGGCCTCGAAAAACTGTTTTTT
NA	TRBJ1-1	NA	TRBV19	CASSIFTGDMNTEAFF	TGTGCCAGTAGTATATTTACGGGAGACATGAACACTGAAGCTTTCTTT
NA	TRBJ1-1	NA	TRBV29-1	CSVERQAATEAFF	TGCAGCGTTGAACGACAGGCGGCCACTGAAGCTTTCTTT
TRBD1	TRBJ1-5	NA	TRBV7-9	CASSPTGGGQPQHF	TGTGCCAGCAGCCCCACAGGGGGCGGTCAGCCCCAGCATTTT
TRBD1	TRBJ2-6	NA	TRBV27	CASSSAAGTGVSYGANVLTF	TGTGCCAGCAGTTCAGCGGCCGGGACAGGGGTTTCATACGGGGCCAACGTCCTGACTTTC
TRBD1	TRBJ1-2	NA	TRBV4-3	CASSQDREMTYGYTF	TGCGCCAGCAGCCAGGACAGGGAGATGACCTATGGCTACACCTTC
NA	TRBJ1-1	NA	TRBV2	CASGEGMNTEAFF	TGTGCCAGCGGGGAGGGAATGAACACTGAAGCTTTCTTT
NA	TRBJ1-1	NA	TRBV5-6	CASSQRPNTEAFF	TGTGCCAGCAGCCAGAGGCCCAACACTGAAGCTTTCTTT
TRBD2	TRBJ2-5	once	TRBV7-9	CASTLDIAGEDGWETQYF	TGTGCCAGCACCCTTGACATAGCGGGAGAGGATGGGTGGGAGACCCAGTACTTC
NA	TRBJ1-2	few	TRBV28	CASRPRGNSIGYTF	TGTGCCAGCAGGCCCCGGGGGAACTCAATTGGCTACACCTTC
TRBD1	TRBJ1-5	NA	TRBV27	CASRPTGTGVSNQPQHF	TGTGCCAGCAGGCCCACCGGGACAGGGGTAAGCAATCAGCCCCAGCATTTT
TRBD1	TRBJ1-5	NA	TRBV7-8	CASSLATGGSNQPQHF	TGTGCCAGCAGCTTAGCTACAGGGGGTAGCAATCAGCCCCAGCATTTT
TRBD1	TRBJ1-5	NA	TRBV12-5	CASGGDRGGNQPQHF	TGTGCTAGTGGGGGAGACAGGGGGGGCAATCAGCCCCAGCATTTT
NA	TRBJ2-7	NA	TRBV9	CASTQGAGTPYEQYF	TGTGCCAGCACCCAAGGGGCAGGGACTCCCTACGAGCAGTACTTC
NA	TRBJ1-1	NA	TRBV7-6	CASSLGGDTEAFF	TGTGCCAGCAGCCTCGGGGGGGACACTGAAGCTTTCTTT
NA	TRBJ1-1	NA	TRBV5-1	CASSLGTEAFF	TGCGCCAGTTCCCTAGGCACTGAAGCTTTCTTT
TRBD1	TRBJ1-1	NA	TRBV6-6	CASSSTGTETEAFF	TGTGCCAGCAGTTCCACCGGGACAGAGACTGAAGCTTTCTTT
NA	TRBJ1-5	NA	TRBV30	CAWSVQDHQPQHF	TGTGCCTGGAGTGTACAGGATCATCAGCCCCAGCATTTT
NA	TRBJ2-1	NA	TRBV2	CASVQGSYNEQFF	TGTGCCAGCGTACAGGGCTCCTACAATGAGCAGTTCTTC
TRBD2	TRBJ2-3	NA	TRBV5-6	CASSHLAGGTDTQYF	TGTGCCAGCAGCCATCTAGCGGGAGGCACAGATACGCAGTATTTT